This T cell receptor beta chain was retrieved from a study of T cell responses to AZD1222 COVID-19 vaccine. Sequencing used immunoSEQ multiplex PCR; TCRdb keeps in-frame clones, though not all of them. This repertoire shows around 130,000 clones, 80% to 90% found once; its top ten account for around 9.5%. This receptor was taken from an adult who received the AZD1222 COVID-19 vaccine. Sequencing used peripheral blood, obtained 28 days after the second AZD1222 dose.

CDR3 DNA: TGCGCCAGCAGCCCAGGGACTAGCGGGGGGGCCGTCGATGAGCAGTTCTTC. Amino acid sequence: CASSPGTSGGAVDEQFF. This rearrangement joins TRBV5-1 to TRBJ2-1, with 16 nucleotides matching TRBD2. Germline values: CDR1 SGHRS, CDR2 YFSETQ. V lost 4 bases to trimming and J lost 8 bases; unmatched junction nucleotides: 9. This CDR3 is 17 amino acids long. The entire variable domain, with the rest obtained from reference TRBV5-1 and TRBJ2-1, is as follows: KAGVTQTPRYLIKTRGQQVTLSCSPISGHRSVSWYQQTPGQGLQFLFEYFSETQRNKGNFPGRFSGRQFSNSRSEMNVSTLELGDSALYLCASSPGTSGGAVDEQFFGPGTRLTVL.